The sample holds a few counts of the clone carrying this T cell receptor beta chain. Its specificity is unknown. The sample originates from a study of CD8 T cells in ankylosing spondylitis. Findings of the study overall: What seemed typical of ankylosing spondylitis blood was a TCR beta motif built from roughly eight highly homologous variants.

TCRdb fed the 5' RACE reads into MiXCR, producing one record per CDR3 protein. The sample lists 700,000 or so distinct CDR3 sequences, 15% to 20% occurring once. The CDR3 runs to 15 residues. Germline V gene lookup returns CDR1 MNHEY and CDR2 SMNVEV (reference sequence). With V trimmed by 3 bases and J by 7 bases, 6 bases remained unmatched. The origin of this receptor is a male donor with ankylosing spondylitis. The sequencing input was blood, either unsorted or a sorted T cell fraction (not recorded which). V is TRBV27 and J is TRBJ2-1, with 10 bases matching TRBD2. Written as DNA, the CDR3 is TGTGCCAGCAGTTTTGGTAGCGGGGGGCGGAATGAGCAGTTCTTC. Its translation: CASSFGSGGRNEQFF.